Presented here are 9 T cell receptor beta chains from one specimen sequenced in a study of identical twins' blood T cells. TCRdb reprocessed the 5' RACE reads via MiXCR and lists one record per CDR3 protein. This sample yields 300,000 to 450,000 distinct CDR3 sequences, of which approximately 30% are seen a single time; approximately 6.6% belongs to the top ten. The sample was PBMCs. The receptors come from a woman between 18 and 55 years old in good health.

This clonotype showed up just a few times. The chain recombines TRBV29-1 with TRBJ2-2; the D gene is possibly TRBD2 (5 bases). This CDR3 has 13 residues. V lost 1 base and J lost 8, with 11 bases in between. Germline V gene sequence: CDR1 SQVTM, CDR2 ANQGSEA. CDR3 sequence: CSVEVSRLGELFF. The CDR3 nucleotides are TGCAGCGTTGAAGTATCGCGACTAGGGGAGCTGTTTTTT.

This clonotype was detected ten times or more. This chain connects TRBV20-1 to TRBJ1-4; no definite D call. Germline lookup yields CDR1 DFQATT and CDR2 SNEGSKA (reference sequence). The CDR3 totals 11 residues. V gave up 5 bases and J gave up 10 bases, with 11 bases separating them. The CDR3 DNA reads TGCAGTGCTCACAGTGCCCTAAAACTGTTTTTT. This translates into CSAHSALKLFF.

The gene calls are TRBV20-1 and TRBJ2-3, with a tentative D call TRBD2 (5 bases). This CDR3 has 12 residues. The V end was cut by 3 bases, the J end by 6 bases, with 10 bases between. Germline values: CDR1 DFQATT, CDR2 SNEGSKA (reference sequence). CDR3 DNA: TGCAGTGCTAGGGACTTAGGGGATACGCAGTATTTT. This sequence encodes CSARDLGDTQYF.

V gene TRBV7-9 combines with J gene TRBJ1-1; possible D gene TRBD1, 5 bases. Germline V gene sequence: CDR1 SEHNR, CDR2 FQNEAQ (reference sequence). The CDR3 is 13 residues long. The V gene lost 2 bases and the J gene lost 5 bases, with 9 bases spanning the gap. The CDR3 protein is CASSLYQGTEAFF. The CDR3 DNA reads TGTGCCAGCAGCTTATATCAGGGAACTGAAGCTTTCTTT.

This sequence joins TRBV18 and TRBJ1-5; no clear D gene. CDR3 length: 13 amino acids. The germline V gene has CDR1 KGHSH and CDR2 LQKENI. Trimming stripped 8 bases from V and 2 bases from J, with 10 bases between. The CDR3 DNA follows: TGTGCCAGCAGGACGGCGGGCAATCAGCCCCAGCATTTT. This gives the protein CASRTAGNQPQHF.

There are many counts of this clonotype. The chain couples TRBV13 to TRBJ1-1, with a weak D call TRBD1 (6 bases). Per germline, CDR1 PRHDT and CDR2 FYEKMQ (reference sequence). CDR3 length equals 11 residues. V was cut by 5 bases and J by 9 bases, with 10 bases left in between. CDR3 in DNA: TGTGCCAGCAGCGTCACAGGGCAAGCTTTCTTT. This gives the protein CASSVTGQAFF.

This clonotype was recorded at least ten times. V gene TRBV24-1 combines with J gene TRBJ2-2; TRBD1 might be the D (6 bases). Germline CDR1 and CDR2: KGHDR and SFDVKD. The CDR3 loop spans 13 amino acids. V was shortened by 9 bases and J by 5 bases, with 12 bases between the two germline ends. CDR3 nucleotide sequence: TGTGCCACCCTGACAGGCGAGACCGGGGAGCTGTTTTTT. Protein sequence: CATLTGETGELFF.

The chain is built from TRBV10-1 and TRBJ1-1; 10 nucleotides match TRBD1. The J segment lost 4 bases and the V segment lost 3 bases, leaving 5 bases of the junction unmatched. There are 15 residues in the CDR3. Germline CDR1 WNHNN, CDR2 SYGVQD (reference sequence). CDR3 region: CASSEGTGESTEAFF. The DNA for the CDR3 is TGCGCCAGCAGTGAAGGGACAGGGGAGAGCACTGAAGCTTTCTTT.

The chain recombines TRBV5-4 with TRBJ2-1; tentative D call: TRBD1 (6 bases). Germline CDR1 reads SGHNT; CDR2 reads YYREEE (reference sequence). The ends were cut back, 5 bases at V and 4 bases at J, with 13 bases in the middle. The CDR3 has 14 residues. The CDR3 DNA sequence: TGTGCCAGCAGGGCCCCAGGACAGTACAATGAGCAGTTCTTC. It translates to CASRAPGQYNEQFF.